The entry that follows covers one T cell receptor beta chain sequence. The record originates from a study of blood T cell repertoires in COVID-19. Study-wide background: Researchers got acute and convalescent COVID-19 samples from the United States, Italy and Spain. In each case, the material was cDNA or gDNA derived from T cells, B-cell-depleted T cells, or PBMCs.

CDR1 LNHNV and CDR2 YYDKDF come from the germline V gene (reference sequence). V was clipped by 8 bases and J by 4 bases; unmatched bases: 10. The CDR3 is 14 residues long. Original data processing: Counts of nucleated cells, estimated from reference gene primer amplification, were obtained. Profiled with immunoSEQ multiplex PCR; TCRdb holds only in-frame clones, not every one. The V and J calls and the clone size are those of that table, but D and trimming were determined from the DNA. The sample lists around 86,000 clones; 85% were seen once. This chain uses TRBV15 with TRBJ2-5, with 7 nucleotides matching TRBD2. Sequencing used peripheral blood. This receptor was identified in a man older than 75 with acute or convalescent COVID-19. The CDR3 here is CATLGLPSVETQYF. CDR3 coding DNA: TGTGCCACCCTGGGACTACCTAGCGTAGAGACCCAGTACTTC. Full variable domain (remainder filled in from reference TRBV15 and TRBJ2-5): DAMVIQNPRYQVTQFGKPVTLSCSQTLNHNVMYWYQQKSSQAPKLLFHYYDKDFNNEADTPDNFQSRRPNTSFCFLDIRSPGLGDTAMYLCATLGLPSVETQYFGPGTRLLVL.